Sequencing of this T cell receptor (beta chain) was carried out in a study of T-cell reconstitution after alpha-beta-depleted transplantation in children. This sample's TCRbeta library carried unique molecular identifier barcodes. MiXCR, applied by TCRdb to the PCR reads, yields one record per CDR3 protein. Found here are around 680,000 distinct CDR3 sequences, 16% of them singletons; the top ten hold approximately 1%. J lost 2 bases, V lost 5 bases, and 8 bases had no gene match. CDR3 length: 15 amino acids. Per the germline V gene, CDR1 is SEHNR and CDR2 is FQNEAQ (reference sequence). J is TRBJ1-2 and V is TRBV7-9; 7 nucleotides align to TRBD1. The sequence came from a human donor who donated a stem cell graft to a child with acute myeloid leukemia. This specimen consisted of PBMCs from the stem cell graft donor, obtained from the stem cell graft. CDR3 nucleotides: TGTGCCAGCAGCATGGGCGAACAGGGGAACTATGGCTACACCTTC. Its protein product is CASSMGEQGNYGYTF.